A selection of T cell receptor beta chains follows, all from one sample in a study of cytomegalovirus exposure and HLA in healthy donors. Some clones are missing from TCRdb's copy, which holds only in-frame ones; the method was immunoSEQ multiplex PCR. In total, the table holds about 140,000 clones. The sequencing input was PBMCs. The source of these receptors is a man in his forties in good health and CMV-seronegative. Both conserved end residues are part of each CDR3. D genes are given only for firm matches.

v_gene	d_gene	j_gene	CDR3aa	CDR3nt
TRBV28	TRBD1	TRBJ2-3	CASSSHDRGSYGTQYF	TGTGCCAGCAGTTCCCATGACAGGGGGAGTTATGGTACGCAGTATTTT
TRBV19	NA	TRBJ2-3	CASTDTGGLTDTQYF	TGTGCCAGTACCGATACCGGGGGGCTCACAGATACGCAGTATTTT
TRBV27	NA	TRBJ2-7	CASSPDRSYEQYF	TGTGCCAGCAGTCCCGACAGGTCCTACGAGCAGTACTTC
TRBV13	TRBD2	TRBJ2-1	CASSPRGTRALEWNEQFF	TGTGCCAGCAGCCCCCGAGGGACTAGGGCCCTAGAATGGAATGAGCAGTTCTTC
TRBV18	TRBD1	TRBJ1-2	CASSPNKAGTGLNGYTF	TGTGCCAGCTCACCAAATAAAGCCGGGACAGGGCTGAATGGCTACACCTTC
TRBV5-4	NA	TRBJ1-6	CASSRDRDNNSPLHF	TGTGCCAGCAGCAGAGACCGGGACAATAATTCACCCCTCCACTTT
TRBV7-8	TRBD2	TRBJ2-7	CASSYEPSGESSYEQYF	TGTGCCAGCAGCTACGAACCTAGCGGGGAAAGCTCCTACGAGCAGTACTTC
TRBV7-6	NA	TRBJ2-1	CASSFSSSYNEQFF	TGTGCCAGCAGCTTTAGTAGCTCCTACAATGAGCAGTTCTTC
TRBV19	TRBD1	TRBJ1-1	CASSSRDRVTEAFF	TGTGCCAGTAGTTCCCGGGACAGGGTGACTGAAGCTTTCTTT
TRBV7-6	TRBD2	TRBJ2-5	CASSLSAGGVRETQYF	TGTGCCAGCAGCTTATCAGCGGGGGGAGTAAGGGAGACCCAGTACTTC